This T cell receptor (beta chain) emerged from a study of T-cell memory formation after mild COVID-19. Study-level findings and limits: The finding that pre-infection memory included some responding clones suggested that cross-reactive memory joined.

On this clonotype: Its antigen is not known.

5'RACE primed from the constant segment yielded TCR alpha and TCR beta cDNA libraries bearing sample barcodes and UMIs. TCRdb re-derived calls from the 5' RACE reads in MiXCR, one entry per CDR3 protein. The sample includes 450,000 or so distinct CDR3 sequences, 15% to 20% seen only once; the top ten take about 8.8%. The CDR3 extends over 14 amino acids. The ends were cut back, 1 base at V and 1 base at J, with 7 bases in the middle. Looked up from germline, CDR1 is SGHTA and CDR2 is FQGNSA. The chain employs TRBV7-2 and TRBJ2-5; D unclear. This TCR was sampled from an adult woman who had mild COVID-19 (a few samples of this study predate the infection). Cell type and time point are not known. The sample taken for sequencing was PBMCs or a T cell subset sorted from them (not recorded which). In nucleotides, the CDR3 is TGTGCCAGCAGCTTAGTATACAGCCAAGAGACCCAGTACTTC. Residues: CASSLVYSQETQYF.